This T cell receptor (beta chain) was sequenced for a study of blood T cells in healthy people across ages. V was clipped by 3 bases and J by 9 bases, with 14 bases between them. CDR3 length equals 14 residues. This clonotype was recorded a few times. Its antigen is undetermined. Findings of the study overall: TCR beta diversity, measured per million T cells, fell in a roughly linear way with age. Researchers deemed the diversity estimates from one million T cells underestimates.

Next came a second PCR, run for about 7 to 12 cycles, which used a sample-barcoded 5' primer along with a J-beta primer mix. Via MiXCR, TCRdb re-called the 5' RACE reads, giving one row per CDR3 protein. The sample includes 700,000 to 900,000 distinct CDR3 sequences, approximately 24% seen only once; the top ten take 2.5% to 3.5%. No fewer than 6 million PBMCs went into each sample. Separately, the same data were catalogued under a study of T cells of mothers and their children. Turning to that study: Each donor was one of three healthy Caucasian mothers or one of their six children.

V usage is TRBV12-3 or TRBV12-4 and J usage is TRBJ2-2, with D hard to call. This TCR derives from a boy aged 5-17 years in good health. Sequencing was carried out using blood. The CDR3 DNA reads TGTGCCAGCAGTTTCGGGCAGGTGGAACGGGAGCTGTTTTTT. Translation gives CASSFGQVERELFF.